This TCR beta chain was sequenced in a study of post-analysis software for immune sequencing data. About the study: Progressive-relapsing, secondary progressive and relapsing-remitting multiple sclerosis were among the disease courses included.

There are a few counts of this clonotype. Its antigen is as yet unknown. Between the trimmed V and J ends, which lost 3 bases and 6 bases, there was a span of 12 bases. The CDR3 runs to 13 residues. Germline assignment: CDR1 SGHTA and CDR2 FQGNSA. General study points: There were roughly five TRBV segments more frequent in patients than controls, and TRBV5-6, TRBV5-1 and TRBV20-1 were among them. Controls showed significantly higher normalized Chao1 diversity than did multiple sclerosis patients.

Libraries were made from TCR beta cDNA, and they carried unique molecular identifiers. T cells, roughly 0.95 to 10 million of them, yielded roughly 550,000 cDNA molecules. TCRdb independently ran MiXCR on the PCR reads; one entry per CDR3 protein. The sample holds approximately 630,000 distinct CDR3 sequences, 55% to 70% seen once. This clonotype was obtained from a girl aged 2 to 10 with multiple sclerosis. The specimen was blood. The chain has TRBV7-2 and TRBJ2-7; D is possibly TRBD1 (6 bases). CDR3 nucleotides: TGTGCCAGCAGCTTCCAGGGGTTAGGCGAGCAGTACTTC. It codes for CASSFQGLGEQYF.